A selection of T cell receptor beta chains follows, all from one sample in a study of blood T cell repertoires in COVID-19. Profiled with immunoSEQ multiplex PCR; TCRdb holds only in-frame clones, not every one. The sample holds more than 200,000 clones, 65% to 90% seen once. Sequencing used peripheral blood. The receptors originated from a woman aged 40 to 50 who had recovered from COVID-19. Both conserved end residues are part of each CDR3. D genes are given only for firm matches. Size tells how often a clone was seen (once, few, many) or the class of an expanded clone, and some rows leave it out.

v_gene,abundance,j_gene,d_gene,CDR3aa,CDR3nt
TRBV28,few,TRBJ1-5,TRBD1,CASSPGTGSNQPQHF,TGTGCCAGCAGTCCCGGGACAGGGAGCAATCAGCCCCAGCATTTT
TRBV5-1,NA,TRBJ1-4,NA,CASSLGGAEEKLFF,TGCGCCAGCAGCTTAGGGGGGGCAGAGGAAAAACTGTTTTTT
TRBV27,NA,TRBJ2-1,NA,CASSLLFRGTYNEQFF,TGTGCCAGCAGTTTATTGTTCAGGGGCACCTACAATGAGCAGTTCTTC
TRBV29-1,NA,TRBJ1-1,TRBD1,CSVGRTGTEAFF,TGCAGCGTTGGAAGGACAGGGACTGAAGCTTTCTTT
TRBV7-9,NA,TRBJ1-2,NA,CASLKSGGNYGYTF,TGTGCCAGCCTCAAGTCGGGGGGAAACTATGGCTACACCTTC
TRBV5-1,NA,TRBJ1-2,NA,CASSLLKGDGYTF,TGCGCCAGCAGCTTGCTAAAGGGAGATGGCTACACCTTC
TRBV7-2,NA,TRBJ2-7,NA,CASSLAPGAYEQYF,TGTGCCAGCAGCTTAGCCCCGGGGGCCTACGAGCAGTACTTC
TRBV11-3,NA,TRBJ2-5,TRBD2,CASSLSAGGQETQYF,TGTGCCAGCAGCTTATCGGCGGGGGGGCAAGAGACCCAGTACTTC
TRBV6-1,NA,TRBJ2-3,TRBD2,CASGVAGGLDTQYF,TGTGCCAGCGGGGTAGCGGGGGGGCTGGATACGCAGTATTTT
TRBV19,NA,TRBJ2-4,TRBD1,CASSTRQGLAKNIQYF,TGTGCCAGTAGTACGCGACAGGGGCTGGCCAAAAACATTCAGTACTTC
TRBV10-2,NA,TRBJ2-1,TRBD2,CASIPQPGGPGEQFF,TGCGCCAGCATCCCCCAGCCGGGGGGGCCGGGTGAGCAGTTCTTC
TRBV27,NA,TRBJ1-2,NA,CASSFWDNRDGYTF,TGTGCCAGCAGTTTCTGGGACAATCGGGATGGCTACACCTTC
TRBV25-1,few,TRBJ1-1,TRBD1,CASCGTGCTEAFF,TGTGCCAGCTGCGGGACAGGGTGCACTGAAGCTTTCTTT
TRBV19,NA,TRBJ1-5,NA,CASSITGTGSQPQHF,TGTGCCAGTAGTATAACCGGGACTGGCTCCCAGCCCCAGCATTTT
TRBV6-1,NA,TRBJ2-7,NA,CASSEGKVKVREQYF,TGTGCCAGCAGTGAAGGAAAGGTAAAAGTGAGGGAGCAGTACTTC
TRBV11-2,NA,TRBJ1-1,NA,CASSLAGSYSNTEAFF,TGTGCCAGCAGCTTAGCCGGGTCATACTCGAACACTGAAGCTTTCTTT
TRBV18,few,TRBJ2-3,TRBD1,CASSRDRRRDTQYF,TGTGCCAGCTCACGGGACAGGAGGAGGGATACGCAGTATTTT
TRBV15,few,TRBJ1-2,NA,CATSRDYAAGGYTF,TGTGCCACCAGCAGAGATTACGCCGCCGGGGGCTACACCTTC
TRBV12-3/TRBV12-4,NA,TRBJ1-1,NA,CASSPDIYPAFF,TGTGCCAGCAGCCCTGACATTTATCCTGCTTTCTTT
TRBV5-1,NA,TRBJ1-4,TRBD1,CASSPGQGNEKLFF,TGCGCCAGCAGCCCGGGACAGGGAAATGAAAAACTGTTTTTT
TRBV5-1,NA,TRBJ2-3,TRBD1,CASSKNDRGTDTQYF,TGCGCCAGCAGCAAAAATGACAGGGGCACAGATACGCAGTATTTT
TRBV6-5,NA,TRBJ1-4,NA,CASSQNSATNEKLFF,TGTGCCAGCAGCCAAAACAGTGCAACTAATGAAAAACTGTTTTTT
TRBV3-1/TRBV3-2,few,TRBJ2-2,TRBD1,CASSTPWGDRDTGELFF,TGTGCCAGCAGCACCCCGTGGGGGGACAGGGACACCGGGGAGCTGTTTTTT
TRBV5-6,NA,TRBJ1-6,TRBD1,CASSSGQGWGSPLHF,TGTGCCAGCAGCTCTGGACAGGGATGGGGTTCACCCCTCCACTTT
TRBV7-6,NA,TRBJ1-3,NA,CASSSVTGSGNTIYF,TGTGCCAGCAGCTCCGTGACAGGCTCTGGAAACACCATATATTTT
TRBV28,NA,TRBJ2-2,NA,CATVRTAHTGELFF,TGTGCCACCGTGCGGACAGCGCATACCGGGGAGCTGTTTTTT
TRBV9,NA,TRBJ1-1,NA,CASSPGPGELGEAFF,TGTGCCAGCAGCCCCGGACCAGGGGAATTGGGTGAAGCTTTCTTT
TRBV3-1/TRBV3-2,NA,TRBJ1-5,NA,CASSDRGSGDQPQHF,TGTGCCAGCAGCGATAGGGGGTCGGGCGATCAGCCCCAGCATTTT
TRBV10-3,NA,TRBJ2-7,TRBD1,CAISESDRGYEQYF,TGTGCCATCAGTGAAAGTGACAGGGGGTACGAGCAGTACTTC
TRBV14,NA,TRBJ1-2,NA,CASSQETLGVRGYTF,TGTGCCAGCAGCCAGGAGACTCTCGGAGTTCGGGGCTACACCTTC
TRBV6-1,NA,TRBJ1-2,NA,CASSEAPVAYGYTF,TGTGCCAGCAGTGAAGCGCCAGTGGCATATGGCTACACCTTC
TRBV10-3,NA,TRBJ2-7,TRBD1,CAISAWTGIYEQYF,TGTGCCATCAGTGCCTGGACAGGGATCTACGAGCAGTACTTC
TRBV19,NA,TRBJ2-1,TRBD1,CARKGAGYNEQFF,TGTGCCAGGAAGGGGGCAGGGTACAATGAGCAGTTCTTC
TRBV2,once,TRBJ1-3,NA,CASSEGVRSGNTIYF,TGTGCCAGCAGTGAAGGAGTGAGGTCTGGGAACACCATATATTTT
TRBV6-1,NA,TRBJ2-5,NA,CASTPLGLGETQYF,TGTGCCAGCACCCCTCTGGGGCTTGGGGAGACCCAGTACTTC
TRBV6-5,NA,TRBJ1-2,NA,CASSPGLRGYTF,TGTGCCAGCAGCCCAGGGTTAAGGGGCTACACCTTC
TRBV28,NA,TRBJ2-5,TRBD2,CASSPLAGGLETQYF,TGTGCCAGCAGTCCTCTAGCGGGGGGACTTGAGACCCAGTACTTC